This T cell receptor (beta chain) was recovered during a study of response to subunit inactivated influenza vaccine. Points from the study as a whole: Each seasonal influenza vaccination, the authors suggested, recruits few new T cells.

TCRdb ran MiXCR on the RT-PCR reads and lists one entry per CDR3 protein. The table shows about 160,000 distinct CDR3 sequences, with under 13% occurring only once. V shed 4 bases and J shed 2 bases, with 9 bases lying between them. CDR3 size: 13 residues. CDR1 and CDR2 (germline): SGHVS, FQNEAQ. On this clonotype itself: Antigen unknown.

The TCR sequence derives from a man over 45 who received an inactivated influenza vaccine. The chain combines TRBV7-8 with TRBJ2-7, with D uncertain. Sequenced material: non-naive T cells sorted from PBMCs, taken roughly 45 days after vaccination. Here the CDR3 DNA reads TGTGCCAGCAGCTCCATACCAACCTACGAGCAGTACTTC. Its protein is CASSSIPTYEQYF.